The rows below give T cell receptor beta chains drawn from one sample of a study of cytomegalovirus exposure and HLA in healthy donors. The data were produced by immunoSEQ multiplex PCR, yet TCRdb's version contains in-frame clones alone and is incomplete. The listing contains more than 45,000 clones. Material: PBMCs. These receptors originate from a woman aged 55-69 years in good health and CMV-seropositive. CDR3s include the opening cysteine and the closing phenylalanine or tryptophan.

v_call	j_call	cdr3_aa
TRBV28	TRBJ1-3	CASLFSRSGNTIYF
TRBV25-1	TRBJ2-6	CASSEGTGGAGANVLTF
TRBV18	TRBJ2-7	CASSPDRRSAYEQYF
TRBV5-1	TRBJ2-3	CASSLAGTGGQYF
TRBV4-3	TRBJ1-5	CASSPHLGGNSQPQHF
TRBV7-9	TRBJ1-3	CASSLEGLGNTIYF
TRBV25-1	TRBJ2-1	CASSGLGQEYGEQFF
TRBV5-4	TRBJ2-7	CASSPGGASTYEQYF
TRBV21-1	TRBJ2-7	CASPAYEQYF
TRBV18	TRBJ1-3	CASSPADPGNTIYF
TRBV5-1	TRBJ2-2	CASSLSGLLVGGELFF
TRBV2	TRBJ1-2	CASSRTGTGGDGYTF
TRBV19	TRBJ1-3	CASSPSRGWGRSGNTIYF
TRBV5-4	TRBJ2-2	CASSPGTSGGAAVNTGELFF
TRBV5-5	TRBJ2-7	CASSPGGTGGYYEQYF
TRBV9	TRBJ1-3	CASSVGRTSGNTIYF
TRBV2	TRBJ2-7	CASKPTGWSEQYF
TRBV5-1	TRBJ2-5	CASSLTGEETQYF
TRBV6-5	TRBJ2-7	CASSYSRTGDSYEQYF
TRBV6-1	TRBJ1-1	CASSDHPRGNTEAFF
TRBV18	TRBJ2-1	CASSPDRSSDNEQFF
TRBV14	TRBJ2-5	CASSPGGLALFLRGGETQYF
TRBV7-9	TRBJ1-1	CASSLAQGGTEAFF
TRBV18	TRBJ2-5	CASSPTSGGQETQYF
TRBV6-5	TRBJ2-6	CASSYPSVAGANVLTF
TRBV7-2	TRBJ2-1	CASSLGGALRGEQFF
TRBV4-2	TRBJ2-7	CASSQEQGVGSYEQYF
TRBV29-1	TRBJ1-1	CSAHRDRNTEAFF
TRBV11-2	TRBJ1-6	CATWTGGANNSPLHF
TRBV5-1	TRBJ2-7	CASSLASGTGAYEQYF
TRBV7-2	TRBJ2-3	CASSLALTSGGQRTDTQYF
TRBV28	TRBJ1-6	CASSIPTGNNSPLHF
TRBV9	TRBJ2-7	CASSPRTGHEQYF
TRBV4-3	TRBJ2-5	CASSQGQGRETQYF
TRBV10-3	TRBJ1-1	CAISGTNGQGYRRNTEDFF
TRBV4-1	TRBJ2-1	CASSQDPSGGDDNEQFF